These 2 T cell receptor beta chains came from one sample sequenced in a study of monozygotic twins with cystic fibrosis. The repertoire was sequenced with immunoSEQ multiplex PCR; TCRdb's copy has only in-frame clones and lacks some. The table has 30,000 to 35,000 clones, nearly 98% seen once; the top ten hold 0.15% to 0.2%. The sequenced sample consisted of blood. The source is a girl under 10 years old with cystic fibrosis.

The chain links TRBV30 to TRBJ1-2, with 9 bases that match TRBD1. The V segment lost 3 bases and the J segment 7 bases; nucleotides outside the gene matches: 12. Germline CDR1 reads GTSNPN; CDR2 reads SVGIG (reference sequence). There are 15 residues in the CDR3. CDR3 protein: CAWRAPGQGLSGYTF. In DNA form, the CDR3 reads TGTGCCTGGAGGGCCCCGGGACAGGGTTTGAGTGGCTACACCTTC.

This sequence joins TRBV27 and TRBJ2-7, with 12 bases lining up with TRBD2. CDR3 length: 16 residues. Trimming took 6 bases from V and 1 from J; bases not matched to a gene: 7. CDR1 is MNHEY, CDR2 SMNVEV, per germline (reference sequence). Here the CDR3 DNA reads TGTGCCAGCAGCTGGGGACTAGCGGGCCGGTCCTACGAGCAGTACTTC. Protein sequence: CASSWGLAGRSYEQYF.